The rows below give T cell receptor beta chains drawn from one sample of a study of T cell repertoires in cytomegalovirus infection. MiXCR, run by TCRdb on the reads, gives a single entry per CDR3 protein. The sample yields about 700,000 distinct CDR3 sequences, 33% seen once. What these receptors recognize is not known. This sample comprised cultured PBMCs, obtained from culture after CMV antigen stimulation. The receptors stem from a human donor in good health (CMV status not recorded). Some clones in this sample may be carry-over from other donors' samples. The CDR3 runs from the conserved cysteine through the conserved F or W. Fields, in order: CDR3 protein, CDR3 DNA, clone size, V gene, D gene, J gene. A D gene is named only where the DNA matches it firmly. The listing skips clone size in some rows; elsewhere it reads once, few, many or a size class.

CASSTPAAGSYNEQFF | TGTGCCAGCAGCACTCCAGCGGCAGGCTCCTACAATGAGCAGTTCTTC | many | TRBV12-3/TRBV12-4 | - | TRBJ2-1
CASGGPLREEKLFF | TGTGCCAGCGGAGGCCCCTTACGGGAGGAAAAACTGTTTTTT | few | TRBV2 | - | TRBJ1-4
CASVPGGSSEQFF | TGTGCCAGTGTGCCGGGGGGTAGTAGTGAGCAGTTCTTC | - | TRBV2 | TRBD2 | TRBJ2-1
CASTPYGLNTEAFF | TGTGCCAGCACCCCCTACGGGTTGAACACTGAAGCTTTCTTT | - | TRBV7-4 | - | TRBJ1-1
CASSPRRAQGNTIYF | TGTGCCAGCAGCCCCCGCAGGGCGCAGGGAAACACCATATATTTT | - | TRBV7-8 | - | TRBJ1-3
CASSLQGWQPQHF | TGTGCCAGCAGCCTACAGGGCTGGCAGCCCCAGCATTTT | many | TRBV7-2 | - | TRBJ1-5
CASSYRSSYNSPLHF | TGTGCCAGCAGTTACAGGAGCTCCTATAATTCACCCCTCCACTTT | - | TRBV6-2/TRBV6-3 | - | TRBJ1-6
CSARTEETQYF | TGCAGTGCTCGGACAGAAGAGACCCAGTACTTC | - | TRBV20-1 | - | TRBJ2-5
CASGATRDRRQETQYF | TGTGCCAGCGGCGCCACCCGGGACAGGAGACAAGAGACCCAGTACTTC | few | TRBV7-9 | TRBD1 | TRBJ2-5
CASSTQGRGTDTQYF | TGTGCCAGCTCAACCCAGGGGCGAGGGACAGATACGCAGTATTTT | - | TRBV18 | - | TRBJ2-3
CASSLRGPRINQPQHF | TGTGCCAGCAGCTTAAGGGGTCCCAGGATAAATCAGCCCCAGCATTTT | - | TRBV7-2 | - | TRBJ1-5
CSAKQQGFAYEQYF | TGCAGTGCTAAACAACAGGGTTTTGCCTACGAGCAGTACTTC | few | TRBV20-1 | - | TRBJ2-7
CASSFGGGAETQYF | TGTGCCAGCAGCTTCGGGGGAGGGGCTGAGACCCAGTACTTC | few | TRBV7-2 | TRBD2 | TRBJ2-5
CASSLFQNTDTQYF | TGTGCCAGCAGCTTATTCCAGAACACAGATACGCAGTATTTT | many | TRBV7-2 | - | TRBJ2-3
CASSSLAGANIQYF | TGTGCCAGCAGCTCCCTAGCGGGAGCCAACATTCAGTACTTC | many | TRBV7-2 | TRBD2 | TRBJ2-4
CSARGTYEQYF | TGCAGTGCTAGGGGGACCTACGAGCAGTACTTC | - | TRBV20-1 | - | TRBJ2-7
CASSFPSRGLITGELFF | TGTGCCAGCAGCTTCCCATCCAGGGGGCTGATCACCGGGGAGCTGTTTTTT | - | TRBV7-2 | TRBD1 | TRBJ2-2
CASSLGRADSGNTIYF | TGTGCCAGCAGCTTGGGTCGGGCAGACTCTGGAAACACCATATATTTT | few | TRBV5-5 | - | TRBJ1-3
CASSDRRIGQAKTEQYF | TGTGCCAGCAGTGATAGGAGAATAGGACAGGCGAAGACCGAGCAGTACTTC | - | TRBV2 | TRBD1 | TRBJ2-7
CASSARLAGYEQYF | TGCGCCAGCAGCGCGAGACTAGCGGGGTACGAGCAGTACTTC | many | TRBV5-1 | TRBD2 | TRBJ2-7
CASNGGGPGQPQHF | TGTGCCAGCAATGGGGGGGGACCGGGTCAGCCCCAGCATTTT | few | TRBV12-3/TRBV12-4 | - | TRBJ1-5
CASSLVAGGLSPLHF | TGTGCCAGCAGCTTAGTTGCAGGGGGATTGTCACCCCTCCACTTT | - | TRBV7-9 | TRBD1 | TRBJ1-6
CASRPPSGANTGELFF | TGTGCCAGCAGACCCCCAAGCGGGGCGAACACCGGGGAGCTGTTTTTT | - | TRBV7-2 | TRBD2 | TRBJ2-2
CASSLAYGPSVLRSGF | TGTGCCAGCAGCTTAGCGTATGGGCCCTCGGTGTTAAGGAGTGGCTTC | few | TRBV7-6 | - | TRBJ2-7
CASSFLVGQLNQPQHF | TGTGCCAGCAGTTTTTTGGTTGGACAGCTCAATCAGCCCCAGCATTTT | - | TRBV6-6 | - | TRBJ1-5
CASSLQGMLSYNEQFF | TGTGCCAGCAGCTTGCAGGGGATGCTATCCTACAATGAGCAGTTCTTC | few | TRBV7-2 | - | TRBJ2-1
CARDYEQYF | TGTGCCAGAGACTACGAGCAGTACTTC | - | TRBV2 | - | TRBJ2-7
CASSQGQGTYQPQHF | TGCGCCAGCAGCCAAGGACAGGGGACCTATCAGCCCCAGCATTTT | - | TRBV4-1 | TRBD1 | TRBJ1-5
CATSTGDEQFF | TGTGCCACTAGCACAGGGGATGAGCAGTTCTTC | few | TRBV10-3 | TRBD1 | TRBJ2-1
CASSVDGTGGNGNEQFF | TGTGCCAGCAGTGTCGACGGGACAGGGGGCAATGGCAATGAGCAGTTCTTC | few | TRBV6-1 | TRBD1 | TRBJ2-1
CASSQPQGGLAGRYEQYF | TGCGCCAGCAGCCAACCCCAGGGGGGGCTAGCGGGGCGCTACGAGCAGTACTTC | - | TRBV4-1 | TRBD2 | TRBJ2-7
CASSDRVHEQYF | TGTGCCAGCAGCGACAGGGTCCACGAGCAGTACTTC | - | TRBV11-2 | TRBD1 | TRBJ2-7
CAISESIPGSPLHF | TGTGCCATCAGTGAGTCGATTCCCGGTTCACCCCTCCACTTT | - | TRBV10-3 | - | TRBJ1-6
CATSDPNAETGGNEQFF | TGTGCCACCAGTGACCCGAACGCGGAGACAGGGGGCAATGAGCAGTTCTTC | few | TRBV24-1 | TRBD1 | TRBJ2-1
CASSFGDMGDTIYF | TGTGCCAGCAGTTTCGGGGACATGGGGGACACCATATATTTT | - | TRBV28 | - | TRBJ1-3
CASSLAGTNNEQFF | TGTGCCAGCAGTTTAGCAGGGACTAACAATGAGCAGTTCTTC | - | TRBV12-3/TRBV12-4 | TRBD2 | TRBJ2-1
CASSLYGGEQETQYF | TGTGCCAGCAGTTTATACGGAGGAGAACAAGAGACCCAGTACTTC | few | TRBV12-3/TRBV12-4 | - | TRBJ2-5
CASSWTIRQETQYF | TGTGCCAGCAGCTGGACAATCCGCCAAGAGACCCAGTACTTC | - | TRBV12-3/TRBV12-4 | - | TRBJ2-5
CASSIWDRGSGYTF | TGTGCCAGTAGTATTTGGGACAGGGGTTCGGGCTACACCTTC | - | TRBV19 | TRBD1 | TRBJ1-2
CASSLAEGIPYEQYF | TGTGCCAGCAGCTTAGCAGAGGGAATCCCCTACGAGCAGTACTTC | - | TRBV7-9 | - | TRBJ2-7
CASSSGLAGLDTQYF | TGTGCCAGCAGCTCAGGACTAGCGGGGTTGGATACGCAGTATTTT | - | TRBV7-9 | TRBD2 | TRBJ2-3
CATSRDLTPEQFF | TGTGCCACCAGCAGAGATCTGACCCCTGAGCAGTTCTTC | - | TRBV15 | - | TRBJ2-1
CASSNDGRINQPQHF | TGTGCCAGCAGTAACGATGGACGGATCAATCAGCCCCAGCATTTT | few | TRBV6-1 | - | TRBJ1-5
CASSLGPSGGETQYF | TGTGCCAGCAGCTTAGGGCCTAGCGGGGGTGAGACCCAGTACTTC | few | TRBV7-2 | TRBD2 | TRBJ2-5
CASTLPTGRPGYTF | TGTGCCAGCACCTTACCGACAGGGCGCCCCGGCTACACCTTC | - | TRBV6-1 | TRBD1 | TRBJ1-2
CSASYRGREQYF | TGCAGTGCTAGCTACAGGGGGCGGGAGCAGTACTTC | - | TRBV20-1 | TRBD1 | TRBJ2-7
CASSPQGAPQHF | TGTGCCAGCAGCCCACAGGGAGCTCCCCAGCATTTT | few | TRBV7-9 | - | TRBJ1-5
CATARASGAVVQPQHF | TGTGCCACGGCGCGGGCGTCGGGGGCAGTCGTTCAGCCCCAGCATTTT | - | TRBV5-4 | - | TRBJ1-5
CASSQPLATVASGNTIYF | TGCGCCAGCAGCCAACCTTTGGCCACAGTCGCCTCTGGAAACACCATATATTTT | - | TRBV4-1 | - | TRBJ1-3
CASRQGYTEAFF | TGTGCCAGCAGACAGGGTTACACTGAAGCTTTCTTT | many | TRBV6-5 | - | TRBJ1-1
CASSRSRASGTSYEQYF | TGTGCCAGCAGTCGCTCGAGAGCTAGCGGGACCTCCTACGAGCAGTACTTC | - | TRBV6-5 | TRBD2 | TRBJ2-7
CASSRDRTGGEQYF | TGTGCCAGCAGCCGGGACCGCACAGGGGGCGAGCAGTACTTC | - | TRBV11-2 | TRBD1 | TRBJ2-7
CASSLWAGGVEQYF | TGTGCCAGCAGTTTATGGGCAGGGGGCGTCGAGCAGTACTTC | few | TRBV12-3/TRBV12-4 | TRBD1 | TRBJ2-7